This is a list of T cell receptor beta chains from one sample in a study of cytomegalovirus exposure and HLA in healthy donors. Assay: immunoSEQ multiplex PCR; the TCRdb copy retains only in-frame clones and omits some. The sample lists about 210,000 clones, about 79% seen once, with less than 2% in the top ten. The sequenced material came from PBMCs. Source of these receptors: a male donor in good health and CMV-seronegative. Each CDR3 is given with its conserved first and last residue. A D gene is named only where the DNA matches it firmly. Size tells how often a clone was seen (once, few, many) or the class of an expanded clone, and some rows leave it out.

V gene	clone size	CDR3 length	D gene	J gene	CDR3 protein	CDR3 DNA
TRBV9	-	15	TRBD2	TRBJ2-5	CASSVARGGQETQYF	TGTGCCAGCAGCGTAGCCCGCGGGGGCCAAGAGACCCAGTACTTC
TRBV7-9	-	16	TRBD1	TRBJ2-5	CSSSPQTGEKQETQYF	TGTTCCAGCAGCCCTCAGACAGGGGAAAAGCAAGAGACCCAGTACTTC
TRBV27	-	15	TRBD2	TRBJ2-3	CASSRGTSGLDTQYF	TGTGCCAGCAGTCGCGGGACTAGCGGGCTAGATACGCAGTATTTT
TRBV27	-	13	-	TRBJ2-7	CASSLRGNYEQYF	TGTGCCAGCAGTTTAAGGGGAAACTACGAGCAGTACTTC
TRBV7-8	-	14	-	TRBJ1-1	CASSLGRLNTEAFF	TGTGCCAGCAGCTTGGGGCGGCTGAACACTGAAGCTTTCTTT
TRBV11-1	-	14	TRBD1	TRBJ1-1	CASSDRGRGNEAFF	TGTGCCAGCAGCGACAGGGGGCGAGGGAATGAAGCTTTCTTT
TRBV21-1	-	13	-	TRBJ2-3	CASSKEGKRTQYF	TGTGCCAGCAGCAAAGAGGGGAAACGTACGCAGTATTTT
TRBV10-3	-	16	-	TRBJ2-1	CAISDSGAPGYNEQFF	TGTGCCATCAGTGACTCCGGTGCCCCGGGGTACAATGAGCAGTTCTTC
TRBV27	-	15	TRBD2	TRBJ2-5	CASSLGGGRGETQYF	TGTGCCAGCAGTTTAGGCGGGGGTAGAGGGGAGACCCAGTACTTC
TRBV19	-	14	TRBD1	TRBJ2-2	CASSPGQDTGELFF	TGTGCCAGTAGTCCAGGACAGGACACCGGGGAGCTGTTTTTT
TRBV5-1	-	13	TRBD1	TRBJ2-5	CATRTGAQETQYF	TGCGCCACCAGGACAGGGGCTCAAGAGACCCAGTACTTC
TRBV28	-	15	TRBD1	TRBJ2-7	CASSPRDRSLYEQYF	TGTGCCAGCAGTCCCCGGGACAGGTCCCTCTACGAGCAGTACTTC
TRBV9	-	16	TRBD2	TRBJ2-5	CASSGLSGMGQETQYF	TGTGCCAGCAGCGGGTTGAGCGGGATGGGTCAAGAGACCCAGTACTTC
TRBV6-1	few	15	TRBD1	TRBJ1-3	CASSAGTVASNTIYF	TGTGCCAGCAGTGCCGGGACAGTGGCTTCAAACACCATATATTTT
TRBV7-3	-	16	TRBD1	TRBJ2-3	CASSFGTGGVTDTQYF	TGTGCCAGCAGCTTCGGGACAGGGGGGGTCACAGATACGCAGTATTTT
TRBV6-1	few	14	TRBD1	TRBJ1-2	CASSRGQTNYGYTF	TGTGCCAGCAGTAGGGGACAGACTAACTATGGCTACACCTTC
TRBV25-1	-	18	TRBD1	TRBJ2-7	CASSDEGTGGISSYEQYF	TGTGCCAGCAGTGATGAAGGGACAGGGGGTATAAGCTCCTACGAGCAGTACTTC
TRBV30	-	16	-	TRBJ1-2	CASDGQGFPSNYGYTF	TGTGCGTCGGACGGGCAGGGGTTCCCTTCTAACTATGGCTACACCTTC
TRBV30	-	16	TRBD1	TRBJ2-6	CAWSLQGATWANVLTF	TGTGCCTGGAGTCTACAGGGGGCAACGTGGGCCAACGTCCTGACTTTC
TRBV25-1	-	15	TRBD2	TRBJ2-5	CASSNIAGGGETQYF	TGTGCCAGCAGTAATATAGCGGGAGGGGGGGAGACCCAGTACTTC
TRBV7-9	-	19	-	TRBJ2-7	CASSPLSVSRAGENYEQYF	TGTGCCAGCAGCCCGTTGTCGGTTAGTCGGGCAGGGGAGAATTACGAGCAGTACTTC
TRBV2	-	16	TRBD1	TRBJ2-5	CASSELGTGGQETQYF	TGTGCCAGCAGTGAACTGGGGACAGGGGGACAAGAGACCCAGTACTTC
TRBV5-1	-	13	-	TRBJ2-3	CASSLDSRDTQYF	TGCGCCAGCAGCTTGGACTCTCGAGATACGCAGTATTTT
TRBV4-2	few	14	-	TRBJ1-1	CASSLTAANTEAFF	TGTGCCAGCAGCCTGACAGCCGCGAACACTGAAGCTTTCTTT
TRBV7-9	few	15	-	TRBJ1-3	CSSSGRQETRNTIYF	TGTTCCAGCAGCGGCCGACAGGAGACCCGAAACACCATATATTTT